The 32 T cell receptor beta chains in this list originate from one sample, sequenced in a study of blood T cell repertoires in COVID-19. TCRdb's copy holds only in-frame clones and misses some; the assay was immunoSEQ multiplex PCR. The table lists about 160,000 clones, approximately 83% of them singletons. Sequenced: peripheral blood. These receptor sequences come from a man in his sixties or seventies who had recovered from COVID-19.

This clone was recorded only once. This sequence joins TRBV19 and TRBJ2-3, with D possibly TRBD1 on 6 matching bases. V was shortened by 5 bases and J by 2 bases, with 14 bases between the two germline ends. The CDR3 has 15 amino acids. Germline CDR1 reads LNHDA; CDR2 reads SQIVND (reference sequence). The CDR3 loop reads CASSATGMFTDTQYF. CDR3 coding DNA: TGTGCCAGTAGTGCCACAGGGATGTTCACAGATACGCAGTATTTT.

J is TRBJ2-1 and V is TRBV6-4; D is undetermined. Between the trimmed V and J ends, which lost 5 bases and 4 bases, there was a span of 12 bases. CDR1 MRHNA and CDR2 SNTAGT come from the germline V gene. The CDR3 has 14 residues. This chain's CDR3 is CASSTDATYNEQFF. For the CDR3, the DNA is TGTGCCAGCAGTACAGATGCCACTTACAATGAGCAGTTCTTC.

The chain is built from TRBV30 and TRBJ2-3; 7 bases agree with TRBD1. The CDR3 totals 13 residues. V gave up 7 bases and J gave up 0 bases; unmatched junction bases: 4. From germline, CDR1 is GTSNPN and CDR2 SVGIG (reference sequence). The CDR3 DNA follows: TGTGCCTCGGGACAGAAAAGCACAGATACGCAGTATTTT. Protein: CASGQKSTDTQYF.

The sample holds a few counts of this clone. The chain couples TRBV2 to TRBJ1-6, with D tentatively TRBD1 (6 bases). The germline V and J ends were trimmed by 6 bases and 9 bases, with 18 bases remaining between them. Germline CDR1 is SNHLY and CDR2 is FYNNEI. This CDR3 region has 15 residues. This CDR3 is CASRGLGQTSSPLHF. The CDR3 DNA sequence: TGTGCCAGCAGAGGCCTGGGACAAACGTCTTCACCCCTCCACTTT.

The chain couples TRBV7-9 to TRBJ2-1; maybe TRBD2 (6 bases). Trimming stripped 5 bases from V and 7 bases from J, with 9 bases between. The CDR3 runs to 12 residues. Germline V gene lookup returns CDR1 SEHNR and CDR2 FQNEAQ (reference sequence). As DNA, the CDR3 is TGTGCCAGCAGCGTGACTAGTAATGAGCAGTTCTTC. It translates to CASSVTSNEQFF. The complete variable domain, with remaining parts taken from reference TRBV7-9 and TRBJ2-1, reads DTGVSQNPRHKITKRGQNVTFRCDPISEHNRLYWYRQTLGQGPEFLTYFQNEAQLEKSRLLSDRFSAERPKGSFSTLEIQRTEQGDSAMYLCASSVTSNEQFFGPGTRLTVL.

This clone was recorded a few times. The CDR3 DNA sequence: TGTGCCAGCAGCTTCAGGGAGAACACTGAAGCTTTCTTT. This encodes CASSFRENTEAFF. The rearrangement joins TRBV5-4 to TRBJ1-1, with D perhaps matching TRBD1 (5 bases). V was trimmed by 2 bases and J by 1 base, leaving 6 bases between them. The CDR3 length is 13 residues. The germline V gene has CDR1 SGHNT and CDR2 YYREEE (reference sequence).

V is TRBV6-1 and J is TRBJ2-3; TRBD2 is a possible D gene (5 bases). Germline V lookup: CDR1 MNHNS, CDR2 SASEGT. V was cut by 2 bases and J by 4 bases, with 13 bases left in between. This CDR3 has 15 amino acids. CDR3 protein: CASSELVGLSDTQYF. The CDR3 bases are TGTGCCAGCAGTGAATTGGTAGGACTCTCAGATACGCAGTATTTT.

This rearrangement joins TRBV7-2 to TRBJ2-7; D remains unclear. The V gene's germline CDR1 is SGHTA and CDR2 FQGNSA. The length of the CDR3 is 14 residues. V lost 0 bases and J lost 2, with 8 bases in between. The CDR3 spells CASSLATPTYEQYF. CDR3 in DNA: TGTGCCAGCAGCTTAGCTACGCCTACCTACGAGCAGTACTTC.

V and J are TRBV2 and TRBJ1-4; 9 bases line up with TRBD1. Germline V gives CDR1 SNHLY, CDR2 FYNNEI. With V trimmed by 6 bases and J by 5 bases, 4 bases remained unmatched. The CDR3 runs 14 residues. CDR3 loop: CASSAGTGNEKLFF. DNA for the CDR3: TGTGCCAGCAGCGCCGGGACAGGGAATGAAAAACTGTTTTTT.

The V call is TRBV6-2 or TRBV6-3, the J call TRBJ2-2; 7 nucleotides agree with TRBD1. Unmatched junction bases numbered 6, after V lost 4 bases and J lost 4 bases. The CDR3 totals 15 residues. Looked up from germline, CDR1 is MNHEY and CDR2 is SVGEGT. This CDR3 reads CASSSGQEVTGELFF. CDR3 bases: TGTGCCAGCAGTTCTGGACAGGAGGTCACCGGGGAGCTGTTTTTT.

In its sample, this clone was seen a few times. The chain uses TRBV6-5 and TRBJ2-3, with D possibly TRBD1 on 5 matching bases. The V end was cut by 6 bases, the J end by 2 bases, with 15 bases between. There are 15 residues in the CDR3. Germline CDR1 and CDR2: MNHEY and SVGAGI. The CDR3 DNA is TGTGCCAGCAGCTTAGGGGTCGGCACCACAGATACGCAGTATTTT. This sequence encodes CASSLGVGTTDTQYF.

V is TRBV14 and J is TRBJ1-2; 10 nucleotides line up with TRBD1. Germline loops: CDR1 SGHDN, CDR2 FVKESK. Unmatched junction bases numbered 5, after V lost 1 base and J lost 6 bases. The CDR3 has 15 residues. CDR3 residues: CASSQVTGGRDGYTF. CDR3 coding DNA: TGTGCCAGCAGCCAAGTGACAGGGGGCAGGGATGGCTACACCTTC.

V usage is TRBV5-1 and J usage is TRBJ2-3, with D maybe TRBD2 (6 bases). Germline V gene sequence: CDR1 SGHRS, CDR2 YFSETQ. The CDR3 is 15 residues long. V was clipped by 5 bases and J by 4 bases, with 17 bases between them. The DNA of the CDR3 is TGCGCCAGCAGGTTCGGCGGGGTACACGCAGATACGCAGTATTTT. It yields the protein CASRFGGVHADTQYF.

The chain uses TRBV12-3 or TRBV12-4 and TRBJ2-7; D may be TRBD2 (5 bases). Deletions cut 8 bases from V and 3 bases from J, with 11 bases between. There are 12 residues in the CDR3. The CDR3 is CASSPGYYEQYF. The CDR3 nucleotides are TGTGCCAGCTCTCCGGGATACTACGAGCAGTACTTC.

The V call is TRBV28, the J call TRBJ1-2, with D maybe TRBD1 (5 bases). The CDR3 has 14 amino acids. Trimming took 7 bases from V and 0 from J, leaving 12 bases between them. Germline V gives CDR1 MDHEN, CDR2 SYDVKM. The CDR3 region has the DNA TGTGCCAGCACCCCGGGGACTGCTAACTATGGCTACACCTTC. Its protein product is CASTPGTANYGYTF.

CDR3 sequence reads: CASSSMGLAGHNEQFF. The CDR3 nucleotides are TGTGCCAGCAGCTCAATGGGACTAGCGGGACACAATGAGCAGTTCTTC. The chain has TRBV7-9 and TRBJ2-1, with 13 positions matching TRBD2. Germline CDR1 is SEHNR and CDR2 is FQNEAQ (reference sequence). Trimming at V came to 4 bases and at J to 5 bases, leaving 5 bases not matched to a gene. This CDR3 contains 16 residues.

This chain links TRBV12-3 or TRBV12-4 with TRBJ2-7; the D gene is possibly TRBD1 (5 bases). V was cut by 2 bases and J by 2 bases, with 7 bases left in between. This CDR3 comprises 13 residues. The DNA for the CDR3 is TGTGCCAGCAGTTTACAGGGCCCCTACGAGCAGTACTTC. Its translation: CASSLQGPYEQYF.

The gene calls are TRBV5-4 and TRBJ1-2; TRBD1 matches 7 bases. CDR3 length: 17 amino acids. The V and J ends lost 4 bases and 1 base, in that order; junction bases with no gene match: 13. Germline CDR1 SGHNT, CDR2 YYREEE (reference sequence). The CDR3 bases are TGTGCCAGCAGCCTAACTGCAGGGGGACCGATTAACTATGGCTACACCTTC. Encoded protein: CASSLTAGGPINYGYTF.

The chain couples TRBV29-1 to TRBJ1-1; tentative D call: TRBD1 (6 bases). Trimming stripped 4 bases from V and 1 base from J, with 13 bases between. The CDR3 sequence is 14 residues long. Per germline, CDR1 SQVTM and CDR2 ANQGSEA. The CDR3 sequence is CSVASGGWNTEAFF. Written as DNA, the CDR3 is TGCAGCGTTGCCAGTGGGGGCTGGAACACTGAAGCTTTCTTT.

This clone was seen only a few times. The chain links TRBV6-2 or TRBV6-3 to TRBJ2-7; 7 bases match TRBD2. Germline V gives CDR1 MNHEY, CDR2 SVGEGT. This CDR3 spans 15 amino acids. The V segment lost 5 bases and the J segment 6 bases; nucleotides outside the gene matches: 13. CDR3 DNA sequence: TGTGCCAGCAGTCGAATACTAGCGCTCGGGGGCGAGCAGTACTTC. Residues: CASSRILALGGEQYF.

V usage is TRBV28 and J usage is TRBJ2-7, with 14 bases aligning to TRBD2. This CDR3 is 17 amino acids long. V shed 8 bases and J 7 bases; nucleotides not matched to a gene: 16. CDR1 and CDR2 (germline): MDHEN, SYDVKM. DNA of the CDR3: TGTGCCAGCCAAAACCTGATTGGGACTAGCGGGAGCCGTGAGCAGTACTTC. It yields the protein CASQNLIGTSGSREQYF.

The chain employs TRBV5-6 and TRBJ2-1, with 8 bases fitting TRBD1. Germline trimming cut 1 base from V and 4 bases from J; bases unmatched to any gene: 1. There are 14 residues in the CDR3. The germline V gene has CDR1 SGHDT and CDR2 YYEEEE. As DNA, the CDR3 is TGTGCCAGCAGCTTGACAGGGGGATACAATGAGCAGTTCTTC. This gives the protein CASSLTGGYNEQFF. Complete variable domain (other parts from reference TRBV5-6 and TRBJ2-1): DAGVTQSPTHLIKTRGQQVTLRCSPKSGHDTVSWYQQALGQGPQFIFQYYEEEERQRGNFPDRFSGHQFPNYSSELNVNALLLGDSALYLCASSLTGGYNEQFFGPGTRLTVL.

This rearrangement joins TRBV3-1 (or the pseudogene TRBV3-2) to TRBJ1-2, with 8 bases that match TRBD1. Germline V gene lookup returns CDR1 LGHDT and CDR2 YNNKEL (reference sequence). The junction had 8 bases not matched to a gene; V was cut back by 9 bases and J by 8 bases. The CDR3 runs 12 residues. The CDR3 is CASSQGDRGYTF. In DNA, the CDR3 is TGTGCCAGTTCACAGGGGGATAGGGGCTACACCTTC.

The V and J genes are TRBV7-9 and TRBJ1-1; D ambiguous. Germline CDR1 reads SEHNR; CDR2 reads FQNEAQ (reference sequence). The CDR3 contains 13 residues. Between the trimmed V and J ends, which lost 2 bases and 8 bases, there was a span of 12 bases. CDR3 loop: CASSLREAREAFF. CDR3 coding DNA: TGTGCCAGCAGCTTAAGAGAGGCCCGGGAAGCTTTCTTT.

This clone was observed a handful of times. The chain has TRBV11-2 and TRBJ2-7; D not certain. CDR3 length equals 13 residues. Per germline, CDR1 SGHAT and CDR2 FQNNGV. Trimming took off 7 bases at V and 0 bases at J, with 10 bases between the two ends. CDR3 residues: CASKSGSSYEQYF. As DNA, the CDR3 is TGTGCCAGCAAGTCAGGTAGCTCCTACGAGCAGTACTTC.

The chain joins TRBV29-1 to TRBJ2-3; D perhaps matches TRBD1 (6 bases). This CDR3 has 12 amino acids. Per germline, CDR1 SQVTM and CDR2 ANQGSEA. V shed 8 bases and J shed 5 bases, with 14 bases lying between them. CDR3 loop: CSKQGFGDTQYF. The CDR3 DNA follows: TGCAGCAAACAGGGTTTCGGAGATACGCAGTATTTT.

The chain is built from TRBV4-1 and TRBJ2-7; weak D call: TRBD2 (6 bases). Trimming pared 5 bases from V and 2 bases from J, leaving 16 bases between. The CDR3 contains 15 residues. CDR1 is MGHRA and CDR2 is YSYEKL in the germline V gene. The CDR3 region is CASSSPGGIPYEQYF. DNA for the CDR3: TGCGCCAGCAGCTCCCCGGGCGGGATTCCCTACGAGCAGTACTTC.

The chain employs TRBV18 and TRBJ2-7; D uncertain. This CDR3 is built from 12 residues. The V end lost 2 bases, the J end lost 3 bases, and 5 bases lay between the germline ends. Germline lookup yields CDR1 KGHSH and CDR2 LQKENI. CDR3 bases: TGTGCCAGCTCACCAAACAACTACGAGCAGTACTTC. Its translation is CASSPNNYEQYF.

The rearrangement joins TRBV7-9 to TRBJ2-1; tentative D call: TRBD2 (6 bases). The germline V and J ends were trimmed by 0 bases and 8 bases, with 14 bases remaining between them. The germline CDR1 and CDR2 sequences are SEHNR and FQNEAQ (reference sequence). This CDR3 region has 15 residues. The CDR3 coding sequence is TGTGCCAGCAGCTTAGCGGGAGGTGTGGTCGATGAGCAGTTCTTC. Protein product: CASSLAGGVVDEQFF. Drawing the rest from reference TRBV7-9 and TRBJ2-1, the complete variable domain is DTGVSQNPRHKITKRGQNVTFRCDPISEHNRLYWYRQTLGQGPEFLTYFQNEAQLEKSRLLSDRFSAERPKGSFSTLEIQRTEQGDSAMYLCASSLAGGVVDEQFFGPGTRLTVL.

CDR3 residues: CASSQPPQSGRPPLHF. In DNA, the CDR3 is TGCGCCAGCAGCCAACCGCCACAATCAGGTCGCCCACCCCTCCACTTT. The chain joins TRBV4-1 to TRBJ1-6; D is ambiguous. The V and J ends lost 2 bases and 11 bases respectively, with 19 bases between them. CDR3 length: 16 residues. Germline CDR1 MGHRA, CDR2 YSYEKL.

The chain links TRBV3-1 (or the pseudogene TRBV3-2) to TRBJ1-2; the match to TRBD1 covers 9 bases. V was pared by 5 bases and J by 5 bases, with 0 bases of the junction left unmatched. CDR3 size: 12 residues. Per the germline V gene, CDR1 is LGHDT and CDR2 is YNNKEL (reference sequence). In nucleotides, the CDR3 is TGTGCCAGCAGCGACAGGGGGTATGGCTACACCTTC. Its translation is CASSDRGYGYTF.

The chain is built from TRBV15 and TRBJ1-1; a possible D gene is TRBD1 (5 bases). Germline CDR1 reads LNHNV; CDR2 reads YYDKDF (reference sequence). The CDR3 consists of 14 residues. Trimming removed 1 base from V and 3 bases from J, with 9 bases in between. DNA for the CDR3: TGTGCCACCAGCAGAGGAAGGGGCGACACTGAAGCTTTCTTT. Amino acids: CATSRGRGDTEAFF.